This T cell receptor (beta chain) was sequenced during a study of blood T cell repertoires in COVID-19. The wider study: Material from acute and convalescent COVID-19 was sourced from the United States, Italy and Spain. T cells, B-cell-depleted T cells, or PBMCs provided the cDNA or gDNA that served as material.

Original processing notes: From reference gene primer amplification, estimates of nucleated cell counts were derived. Assay used: immunoSEQ multiplex PCR; TCRdb lists only in-frame clones, some missing. V, J and clone size are taken as reported in that table, and D and trimming were inferred from the DNA itself. The data contain roughly 73,000 clones, around 86% of them singletons. This CDR3 spans 17 amino acids. V dropped 9 bases and J dropped 3 bases, with 23 bases sitting between them. The germline V gene has CDR1 LNHDA and CDR2 SQIVND (reference sequence). The receptor comes from an elderly woman with active or convalescent COVID-19. This rearrangement joins TRBV19 to TRBJ1-4; D is unclear. What was sequenced was peripheral blood. The CDR3 DNA sequence: TGTGCCAGCGCCGTAAGATCTCCACGGGTTTCTAATGAAAAACTGTTTTTT. It translates to CASAVRSPRVSNEKLFF.